This is a list of T cell receptor beta chains from one sample in a study of cytomegalovirus exposure and HLA in healthy donors. Profiling relied on immunoSEQ multiplex PCR, and the TCRdb table lists in-frame clones only, not all of them. The data hold 130,000 or so clones, with more than 60% observed a single time. The sample consisted of PBMCs. Receptors were obtained from a female donor in good health and CMV-seronegative. The CDR3 runs from the conserved cysteine through the conserved F or W. A D gene is named only where the DNA matches it firmly. Some rows mark clone size as missing; the rest say once, few, many or name a class of expanded clone.

abundance: few
d_gene: TRBD1
v_gene: TRBV7-9
j_gene: TRBJ1-1
CDR3aa: CASSFRDRPNTEAFF
CDR3nt: TGTGCCAGCAGCTTCAGGGACAGGCCGAACACTGAAGCTTTCTTT

abundance: .
d_gene: TRBD2
v_gene: TRBV13
j_gene: TRBJ2-7
CDR3aa: CASSLNLLASSYEQYF
CDR3nt: TGTGCCAGCAGCTTAAATTTACTAGCGAGCTCCTACGAGCAGTACTTC

abundance: .
d_gene: TRBD1
v_gene: TRBV6-5
j_gene: TRBJ1-2
CDR3aa: CASSSGTGRGYTF
CDR3nt: TGTGCCAGCAGCTCCGGGACAGGGCGGGGCTACACCTTC

abundance: .
d_gene: TRBD2
v_gene: TRBV7-2
j_gene: TRBJ2-3
CDR3aa: CASSLERLAGGLGTQYF
CDR3nt: TGTGCCAGCAGCTTAGAACGGCTAGCGGGGGGGTTAGGTACGCAGTATTTT

abundance: few
d_gene: TRBD1
v_gene: TRBV12-5
j_gene: TRBJ1-1
CDR3aa: CANADRERSTEAFF
CDR3nt: TGTGCTAACGCGGACAGGGAGAGGAGCACTGAAGCTTTCTTT

abundance: .
d_gene: TRBD1
v_gene: TRBV5-1
j_gene: TRBJ2-2
CDR3aa: CASRDRGRTGELFF
CDR3nt: TGCGCCAGCCGCGACAGGGGTCGAACCGGGGAGCTGTTTTTT

abundance: few
d_gene: .
v_gene: TRBV7-9
j_gene: TRBJ2-7
CDR3aa: CASSLEPDSTYEQYF
CDR3nt: TGTGCCAGCAGCTTAGAACCGGACAGCACCTACGAGCAGTACTTC

abundance: .
d_gene: .
v_gene: TRBV4-2
j_gene: TRBJ2-1
CDR3aa: CASSQVTRGSSSYNEQFF
CDR3nt: TGTGCCAGCAGCCAAGTTACGCGGGGATCCAGCTCCTACAATGAGCAGTTCTTC

abundance: .
d_gene: .
v_gene: TRBV30
j_gene: TRBJ1-3
CDR3aa: CAWSVLRNSGNTIYF
CDR3nt: TGTGCCTGGAGTGTACTGAGGAACTCTGGAAACACCATATATTTT

abundance: .
d_gene: TRBD1
v_gene: TRBV5-6
j_gene: TRBJ2-6
CDR3aa: CASRTTGGGGANVLTF
CDR3nt: TGTGCCAGCAGGACGACAGGGGGCGGTGGGGCCAACGTCCTGACTTTC

abundance: .
d_gene: TRBD2
v_gene: TRBV9
j_gene: TRBJ2-4
CDR3aa: CASSGGLAGGGENIQYF
CDR3nt: TGTGCCAGCAGCGGGGGACTAGCGGGAGGGGGGGAGAACATTCAGTACTTC

abundance: once
d_gene: .
v_gene: TRBV7-9
j_gene: TRBJ2-3
CDR3aa: CASSLVAGSTDTQYF
CDR3nt: TGTGCCAGCAGCTTAGTGGCAGGTAGCACAGATACGCAGTATTTT

abundance: .
d_gene: .
v_gene: TRBV30
j_gene: TRBJ1-4
CDR3aa: CAAGQGHEKLFF
CDR3nt: TGTGCCGCCGGCCAGGGTCATGAAAAACTGTTTTTT

abundance: .
d_gene: .
v_gene: TRBV10-1
j_gene: TRBJ2-1
CDR3aa: CASSELGKQGWDNEQFF
CDR3nt: TGCGCCAGCAGTGAGTTGGGAAAACAGGGTTGGGACAATGAGCAGTTCTTC

abundance: .
d_gene: TRBD1
v_gene: TRBV29-1
j_gene: TRBJ2-1
CDR3aa: CSVIGGDRSSYNEQFF
CDR3nt: TGCAGCGTTATAGGCGGGGACAGGAGCTCCTACAATGAGCAGTTCTTC

abundance: .
d_gene: .
v_gene: TRBV10-3
j_gene: TRBJ1-1
CDR3aa: CAISGARQGWGTEAFF
CDR3nt: TGTGCCATCAGTGGCGCTCGGCAGGGCTGGGGCACTGAAGCTTTCTTT

abundance: .
d_gene: .
v_gene: TRBV7-9
j_gene: TRBJ2-3
CDR3aa: CASSLPQGGTDTQYF
CDR3nt: TGTGCCAGCAGTCTCCCACAGGGAGGCACAGATACGCAGTATTTT

abundance: .
d_gene: .
v_gene: TRBV5-1
j_gene: TRBJ1-2
CDR3aa: CASSLDGGGGYTF
CDR3nt: TGCGCCAGCAGCTTGGACGGGGGTGGGGGCTACACCTTC

abundance: .
d_gene: .
v_gene: TRBV2
j_gene: TRBJ2-7
CDR3aa: CASTGAGRYEQYF
CDR3nt: TGTGCCAGCACTGGGGCAGGGCGGTACGAGCAGTACTTC

abundance: few
d_gene: .
v_gene: TRBV19
j_gene: TRBJ1-4
CDR3aa: CASRYRVTEEKLFF
CDR3nt: TGTGCCAGTAGATACAGGGTGACGGAGGAAAAACTGTTTTTT

abundance: .
d_gene: TRBD1
v_gene: TRBV2
j_gene: TRBJ2-5
CDR3aa: CASSPQGARYQETQYF
CDR3nt: TGTGCCAGCAGTCCACAGGGGGCGCGATACCAAGAGACCCAGTACTTC

abundance: few
d_gene: TRBD1
v_gene: TRBV13
j_gene: TRBJ1-2
CDR3aa: CASSSDRGRYYGYTF
CDR3nt: TGTGCCAGCAGCTCCGACAGGGGGCGATACTATGGCTACACCTTC

abundance: once
d_gene: TRBD1
v_gene: TRBV6-5
j_gene: TRBJ1-3
CDR3aa: CASSEQGMAGNTIYF
CDR3nt: TGTGCCAGCAGCGAACAGGGGATGGCTGGAAACACCATATATTTT

abundance: .
d_gene: .
v_gene: TRBV21-1
j_gene: TRBJ2-7
CDR3aa: CASSLGVAGGPLTYEQYF
CDR3nt: TGTGCCAGCAGCCTTGGGGTAGCGGGAGGGCCCCTTACCTACGAGCAGTACTTC

abundance: .
d_gene: TRBD1
v_gene: TRBV7-6
j_gene: TRBJ2-7
CDR3aa: CASSLFRGTGVPYEQYF
CDR3nt: TGTGCCAGCAGCTTATTCCGGGGGACAGGGGTTCCCTACGAGCAGTACTTC

abundance: few
d_gene: .
v_gene: TRBV6-6
j_gene: TRBJ2-6
CDR3aa: CASRVGSGANVLTF
CDR3nt: TGTGCCAGCAGAGTCGGCTCTGGGGCCAACGTCCTGACTTTC

abundance: once
d_gene: .
v_gene: TRBV7-3
j_gene: TRBJ2-7
CDR3aa: CASSPGARLPGDEQYF
CDR3nt: TGTGCCAGCAGCCCCGGAGCGCGGCTGCCGGGGGACGAGCAGTACTTC

abundance: .
d_gene: TRBD1
v_gene: TRBV7-8
j_gene: TRBJ2-7
CDR3aa: CASSLDRQGAVYEQYF
CDR3nt: TGTGCCAGCAGCTTAGATCGGCAGGGGGCTGTCTACGAGCAGTACTTC

abundance: once
d_gene: TRBD1
v_gene: TRBV9
j_gene: TRBJ1-1
CDR3aa: CASSVGLGDRGTQNTEAFF
CDR3nt: TGTGCCAGCAGCGTAGGTTTGGGGGACAGGGGGACGCAGAACACTGAAGCTTTCTTT

abundance: .
d_gene: TRBD1
v_gene: TRBV9
j_gene: TRBJ1-4
CDR3aa: CASSEGDRGYEKLFF
CDR3nt: TGTGCCAGCAGCGAGGGGGACAGAGGCTATGAAAAACTGTTTTTT

abundance: .
d_gene: .
v_gene: TRBV5-1
j_gene: TRBJ1-4
CDR3aa: CASSLDAPGEKLFF
CDR3nt: TGCGCCAGCAGCTTGGACGCCCCGGGTGAAAAACTGTTTTTT

abundance: .
d_gene: .
v_gene: TRBV7-2
j_gene: TRBJ2-5
CDR3aa: CASSRVSSAIQETQYF
CDR3nt: TGTGCCAGCAGCCGGGTTAGTAGCGCCATCCAAGAGACCCAGTACTTC

abundance: .
d_gene: TRBD1
v_gene: TRBV10-2
j_gene: TRBJ1-2
CDR3aa: CARRQGFCGYTF
CDR3nt: TGCGCCAGAAGACAGGGGTTTTGTGGCTACACCTTC

abundance: .
d_gene: .
v_gene: TRBV6-1
j_gene: TRBJ2-1
CDR3aa: CASSSDGNYNNEQFF
CDR3nt: TGTGCCAGCAGTTCTGACGGGAATTACAACAATGAGCAGTTCTTC

abundance: .
d_gene: TRBD1
v_gene: TRBV6-1
j_gene: TRBJ1-4
CDR3aa: CASSSRQGNEKLFF
CDR3nt: TGTGCCAGCAGTAGCCGACAGGGTAATGAAAAACTGTTTTTT

abundance: .
d_gene: TRBD1
v_gene: TRBV7-9
j_gene: TRBJ1-5
CDR3aa: CASSPGTVGQPQHF
CDR3nt: TGTGCCAGCAGCCCCGGGACAGTCGGTCAGCCCCAGCATTTT

abundance: .
d_gene: .
v_gene: TRBV28
j_gene: TRBJ1-3
CDR3aa: CANSLGADLGNTIYF
CDR3nt: TGTGCCAACAGTTTGGGGGCCGACCTTGGAAACACCATATATTTT

abundance: .
d_gene: TRBD1
v_gene: TRBV7-8
j_gene: TRBJ1-1
CDR3aa: CASTRNPGTGHTEAFF
CDR3nt: TGTGCCAGCACTCGAAATCCAGGGACAGGGCACACTGAAGCTTTCTTT

abundance: .
d_gene: TRBD2
v_gene: TRBV27
j_gene: TRBJ2-3
CDR3aa: CASSPLAVGTDTQYF
CDR3nt: TGTGCCAGCAGTCCACTAGCGGTCGGCACAGATACGCAGTATTTT

abundance: .
d_gene: .
v_gene: TRBV12-5
j_gene: TRBJ1-5
CDR3aa: CASGLVGRGDQPQHF
CDR3nt: TGTGCTAGTGGTTTGGTAGGCAGGGGAGATCAGCCCCAGCATTTT

abundance: .
d_gene: .
v_gene: TRBV11-3
j_gene: TRBJ2-1
CDR3aa: CASSLDLGGASYNEQFF
CDR3nt: TGTGCCAGCAGCTTAGATCTAGGGGGGGCCTCTTACAATGAGCAGTTCTTC

abundance: .
d_gene: TRBD1
v_gene: TRBV19
j_gene: TRBJ1-1
CDR3aa: CATIGTGRSSFF
CDR3nt: TGTGCCACCATCGGGACAGGGCGGTCTTCTTTCTTT

abundance: few
d_gene: .
v_gene: TRBV28
j_gene: TRBJ1-1
CDR3aa: CASSYPGVTHTEAFF
CDR3nt: TGTGCCAGCAGTTACCCAGGGGTGACGCACACTGAAGCTTTCTTT

abundance: .
d_gene: TRBD2
v_gene: TRBV29-1
j_gene: TRBJ2-3
CDR3aa: CSVEGGAGTDTQYF
CDR3nt: TGCAGCGTTGAGGGAGGAGCGGGGACAGATACGCAGTATTTT

abundance: once
d_gene: .
v_gene: TRBV7-3
j_gene: TRBJ1-1
CDR3aa: CASSRQIDTEAFF
CDR3nt: TGTGCCAGCAGTCGACAGATAGACACTGAAGCTTTCTTT

abundance: .
d_gene: .
v_gene: TRBV14
j_gene: TRBJ1-2
CDR3aa: CASSQSKSWGQGNNYGYTF
CDR3nt: TGTGCCAGCAGCCAATCTAAATCTTGGGGGCAAGGGAATAACTATGGCTACACCTTC

abundance: .
d_gene: .
v_gene: TRBV9
j_gene: TRBJ2-1
CDR3aa: CASSVASGRIGNEQFF
CDR3nt: TGTGCCAGCAGCGTAGCCTCTGGGAGGATTGGAAATGAGCAGTTCTTC

abundance: .
d_gene: TRBD1
v_gene: TRBV5-1
j_gene: TRBJ2-7
CDR3aa: CASSLGQGVHEQYF
CDR3nt: TGCGCCAGCAGCCTGGGACAGGGGGTCCACGAGCAGTACTTC

abundance: .
d_gene: .
v_gene: TRBV7-4
j_gene: TRBJ1-4
CDR3aa: CASSPGGGPSTNEKLFF
CDR3nt: TGTGCCAGCAGCCCCGGCGGGGGGCCTTCAACTAATGAAAAACTGTTTTTT

abundance: .
d_gene: .
v_gene: TRBV27
j_gene: TRBJ1-5
CDR3aa: CASSLYLDSFNQPQHF
CDR3nt: TGTGCCAGCAGTTTATATCTCGACAGCTTTAATCAGCCCCAGCATTTT

abundance: few
d_gene: TRBD1
v_gene: TRBV30
j_gene: TRBJ1-3
CDR3aa: CAWMRDGQAGNTIYF
CDR3nt: TGTGCCTGGATGCGAGATGGACAGGCTGGAAACACCATATATTTT

abundance: once
d_gene: .
v_gene: TRBV6-5
j_gene: TRBJ2-7
CDR3aa: CASSYSRAGTIYEQYF
CDR3nt: TGTGCCAGCAGTTACTCGAGGGCAGGGACAATCTACGAGCAGTACTTC